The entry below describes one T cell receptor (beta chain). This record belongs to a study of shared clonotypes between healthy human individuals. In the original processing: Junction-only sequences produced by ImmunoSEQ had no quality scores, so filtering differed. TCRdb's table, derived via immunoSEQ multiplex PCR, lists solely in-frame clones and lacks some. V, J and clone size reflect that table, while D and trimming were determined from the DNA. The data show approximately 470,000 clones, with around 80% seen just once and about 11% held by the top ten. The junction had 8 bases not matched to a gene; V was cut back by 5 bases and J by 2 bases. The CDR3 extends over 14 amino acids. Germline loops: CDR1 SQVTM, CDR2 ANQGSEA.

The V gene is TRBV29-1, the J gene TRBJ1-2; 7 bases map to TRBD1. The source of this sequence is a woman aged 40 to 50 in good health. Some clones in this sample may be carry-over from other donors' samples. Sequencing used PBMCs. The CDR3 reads CSVKTGTENYGYTF. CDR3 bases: TGCAGCGTTAAAACCGGGACAGAAAACTATGGCTACACCTTC.